This TCR beta chain was retrieved from a study of T-cell memory formation after mild COVID-19. Broader study findings: Pre-infection memory carried some responding clones, suggesting that cross-reactive memory joined.

The ends were cut back, 4 bases at V and 5 bases at J, with 12 bases in the middle. Germline CDR1 MGHRA, CDR2 YSYEKL. This CDR3 comprises 14 residues. This clonotype was detected only a few times. As yet, its antigen is unknown. TCRdb recomputed calls from the 5' RACE reads with MiXCR, one row per CDR3 protein. The sample consists of under 250,000 distinct CDR3 sequences, 15% of them appearing once. The clonotype originates from an adult woman who had mild COVID-19 (a few samples of this study predate the infection). Cell type and time point are not known. V gene TRBV4-1 combines with J gene TRBJ1-3; D remains unclear. Sequencing used PBMCs or a T cell subset sorted from them (not recorded which). CDR3 amino acids: CASSPGPGRNTIYF. CDR3 DNA sequence: TGCGCCAGCAGCCCCGGACCCGGGAGAAACACCATATATTTT.